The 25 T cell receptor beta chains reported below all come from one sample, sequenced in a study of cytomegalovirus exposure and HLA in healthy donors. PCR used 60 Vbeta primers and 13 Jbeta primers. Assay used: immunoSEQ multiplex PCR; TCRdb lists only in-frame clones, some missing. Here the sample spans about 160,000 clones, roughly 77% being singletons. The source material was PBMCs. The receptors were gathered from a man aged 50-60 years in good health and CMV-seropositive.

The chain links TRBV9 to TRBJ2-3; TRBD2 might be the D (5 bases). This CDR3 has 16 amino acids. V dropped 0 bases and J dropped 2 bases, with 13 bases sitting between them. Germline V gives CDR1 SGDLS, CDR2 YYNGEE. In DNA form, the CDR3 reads TGTGCCAGCAGCGTAGGGGCTTTCGGGGACACAGATACGCAGTATTTT. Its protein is CASSVGAFGDTDTQYF.

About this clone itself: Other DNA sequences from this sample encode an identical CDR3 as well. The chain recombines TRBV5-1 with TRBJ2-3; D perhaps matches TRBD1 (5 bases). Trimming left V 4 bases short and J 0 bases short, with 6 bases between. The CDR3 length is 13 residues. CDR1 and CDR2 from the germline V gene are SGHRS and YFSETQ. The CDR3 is CASSPGSTDTQYF. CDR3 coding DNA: TGCGCCAGCAGCCCAGGGAGCACAGATACGCAGTATTTT.

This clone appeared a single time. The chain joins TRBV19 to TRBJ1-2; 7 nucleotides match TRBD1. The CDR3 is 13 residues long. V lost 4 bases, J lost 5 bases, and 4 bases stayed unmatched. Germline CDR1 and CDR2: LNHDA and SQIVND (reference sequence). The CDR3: CASSTTGAYGYTF. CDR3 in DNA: TGTGCCAGTAGTACAACAGGGGCTTATGGCTACACCTTC.

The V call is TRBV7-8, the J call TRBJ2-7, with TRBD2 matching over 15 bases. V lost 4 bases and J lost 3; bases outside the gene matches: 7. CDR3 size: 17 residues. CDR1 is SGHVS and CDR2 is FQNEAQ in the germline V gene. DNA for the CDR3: TGTGCCAGCAGCTCCGGGACTAGCGGGGGGCCTGTCTACGAGCAGTACTTC. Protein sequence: CASSSGTSGGPVYEQYF.

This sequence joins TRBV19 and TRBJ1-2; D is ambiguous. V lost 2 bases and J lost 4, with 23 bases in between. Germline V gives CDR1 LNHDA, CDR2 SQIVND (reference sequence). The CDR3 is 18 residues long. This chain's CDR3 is CASSILSARVRGGYGYTF. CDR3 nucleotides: TGTGCCAGTAGTATACTATCGGCTAGAGTCCGAGGCGGCTATGGCTACACCTTC.

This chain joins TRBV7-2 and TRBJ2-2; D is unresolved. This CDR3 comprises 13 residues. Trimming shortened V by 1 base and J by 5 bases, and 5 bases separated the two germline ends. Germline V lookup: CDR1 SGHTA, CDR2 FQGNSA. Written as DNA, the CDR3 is TGTGCCAGCAGCTTAGGGCCTACCGGGGAGCTGTTTTTT. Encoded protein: CASSLGPTGELFF.

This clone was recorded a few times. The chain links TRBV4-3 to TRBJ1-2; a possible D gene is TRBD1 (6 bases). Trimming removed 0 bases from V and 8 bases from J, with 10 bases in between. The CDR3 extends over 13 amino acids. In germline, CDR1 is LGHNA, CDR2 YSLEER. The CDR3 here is CASSQDDRMGYTF. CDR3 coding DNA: TGCGCCAGCAGCCAAGATGACAGGATGGGCTACACCTTC.

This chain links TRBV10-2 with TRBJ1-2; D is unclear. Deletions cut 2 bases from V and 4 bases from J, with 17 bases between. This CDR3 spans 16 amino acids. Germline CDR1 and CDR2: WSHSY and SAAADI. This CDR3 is CASSEQGRSGGYGYTF. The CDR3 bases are TGCGCCAGCAGTGAGCAAGGACGCTCAGGAGGCTATGGCTACACCTTC.

CDR3 in amino acids: CAWSGNRHTGELFF. DNA for the CDR3: TGTGCCTGGAGTGGTAACAGACACACCGGGGAGCTGTTTTTT. The V and J genes are TRBV30 and TRBJ2-2; D gene unclear. This CDR3 spans 14 amino acids. Trimming shortened V by 1 base and J by 3 bases, and 9 bases separated the two germline ends. Germline CDR1 reads GTSNPN; CDR2 reads SVGIG (reference sequence).

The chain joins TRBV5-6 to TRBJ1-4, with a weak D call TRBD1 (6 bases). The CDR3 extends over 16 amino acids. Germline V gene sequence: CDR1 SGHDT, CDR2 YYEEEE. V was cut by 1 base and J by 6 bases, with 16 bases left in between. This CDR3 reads CASSLISGGQDEKLFF. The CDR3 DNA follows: TGTGCCAGCAGCTTGATTTCCGGGGGGCAGGATGAAAAACTGTTTTTT.

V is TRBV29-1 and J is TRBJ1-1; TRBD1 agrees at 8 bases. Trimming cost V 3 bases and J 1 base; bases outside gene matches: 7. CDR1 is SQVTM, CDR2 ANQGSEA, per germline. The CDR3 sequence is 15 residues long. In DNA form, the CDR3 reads TGCAGCGTTGATCGGAGCGGACAGGGGAACACTGAAGCTTTCTTT. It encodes CSVDRSGQGNTEAFF.

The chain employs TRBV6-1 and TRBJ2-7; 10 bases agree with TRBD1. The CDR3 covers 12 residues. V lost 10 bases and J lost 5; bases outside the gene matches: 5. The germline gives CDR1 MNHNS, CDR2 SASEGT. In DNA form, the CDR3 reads TGTGCCACCGACAGGGGGCTAAACGAGCAGTACTTC. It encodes CATDRGLNEQYF.

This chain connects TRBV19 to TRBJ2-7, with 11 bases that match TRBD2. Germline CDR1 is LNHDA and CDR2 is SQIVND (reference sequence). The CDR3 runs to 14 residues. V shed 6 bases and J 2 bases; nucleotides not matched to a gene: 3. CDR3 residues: CASRTSGVPYEQYF. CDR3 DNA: TGTGCCAGTAGGACTAGCGGGGTCCCCTACGAGCAGTACTTC.

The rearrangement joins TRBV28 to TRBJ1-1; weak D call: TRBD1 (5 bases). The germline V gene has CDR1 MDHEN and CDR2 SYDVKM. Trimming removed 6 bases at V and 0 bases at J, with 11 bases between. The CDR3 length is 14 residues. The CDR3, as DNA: TGTGCCAGCAGACTGACAGTTATGAACACTGAAGCTTTCTTT. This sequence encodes CASRLTVMNTEAFF.

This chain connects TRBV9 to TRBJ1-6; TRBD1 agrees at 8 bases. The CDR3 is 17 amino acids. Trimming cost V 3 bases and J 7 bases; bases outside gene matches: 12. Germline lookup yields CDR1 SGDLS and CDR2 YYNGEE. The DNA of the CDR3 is TGTGCCAGCAGCGCCAAATGGCCGACAGGGGACAATTCACCCCTCCACTTT. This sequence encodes CASSAKWPTGDNSPLHF.

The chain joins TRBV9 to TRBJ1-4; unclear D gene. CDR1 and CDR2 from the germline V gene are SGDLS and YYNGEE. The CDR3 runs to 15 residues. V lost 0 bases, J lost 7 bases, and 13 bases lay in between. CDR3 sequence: CASSVGGREGEKLFF. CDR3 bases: TGTGCCAGCAGCGTAGGAGGTAGAGAGGGTGAAAAACTGTTTTTT.

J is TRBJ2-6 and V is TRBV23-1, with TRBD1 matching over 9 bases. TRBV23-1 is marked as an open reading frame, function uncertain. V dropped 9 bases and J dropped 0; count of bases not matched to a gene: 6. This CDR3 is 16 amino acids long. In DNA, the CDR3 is TGCGCCAGTCGACAGGGGGTCTTCTCTGGGGCCAACGTCCTGACTTTC. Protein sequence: CASRQGVFSGANVLTF.

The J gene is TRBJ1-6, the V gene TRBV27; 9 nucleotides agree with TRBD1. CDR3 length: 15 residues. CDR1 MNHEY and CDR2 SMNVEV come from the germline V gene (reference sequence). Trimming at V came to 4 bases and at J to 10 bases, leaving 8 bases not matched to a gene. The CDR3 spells CASSSFRDRESPLHF. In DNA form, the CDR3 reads TGTGCCAGCAGTTCCTTTAGGGACAGGGAATCACCCCTCCACTTT.

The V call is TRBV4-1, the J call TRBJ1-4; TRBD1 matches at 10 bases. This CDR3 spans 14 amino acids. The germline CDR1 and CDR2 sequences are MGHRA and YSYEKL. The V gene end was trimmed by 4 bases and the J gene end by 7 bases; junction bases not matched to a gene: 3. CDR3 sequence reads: CASSPGTGVEKLFF. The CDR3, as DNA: TGCGCCAGCAGCCCCGGGACAGGGGTTGAAAAACTGTTTTTT.

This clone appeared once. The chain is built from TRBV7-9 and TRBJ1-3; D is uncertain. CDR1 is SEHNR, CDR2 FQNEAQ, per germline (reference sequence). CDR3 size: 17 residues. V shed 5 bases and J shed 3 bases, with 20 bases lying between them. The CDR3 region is CASSIPADKIDGNTIYF. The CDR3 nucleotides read TGTGCCAGCAGCATTCCGGCAGACAAAATTGATGGAAACACCATATATTTT. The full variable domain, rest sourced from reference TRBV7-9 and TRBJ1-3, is DTGVSQNPRHKITKRGQNVTFRCDPISEHNRLYWYRQTLGQGPEFLTYFQNEAQLEKSRLLSDRFSAERPKGSFSTLEIQRTEQGDSAMYLCASSIPADKIDGNTIYFGEGSWLTVV.

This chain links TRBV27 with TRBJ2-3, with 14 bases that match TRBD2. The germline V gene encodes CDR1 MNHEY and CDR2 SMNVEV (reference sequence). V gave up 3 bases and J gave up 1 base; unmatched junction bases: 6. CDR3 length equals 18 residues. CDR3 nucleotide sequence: TGTGCCAGCAGTTTCGAGACTAGCGGGGGGGAGGGCACAGATACGCAGTATTTT. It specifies CASSFETSGGEGTDTQYF.

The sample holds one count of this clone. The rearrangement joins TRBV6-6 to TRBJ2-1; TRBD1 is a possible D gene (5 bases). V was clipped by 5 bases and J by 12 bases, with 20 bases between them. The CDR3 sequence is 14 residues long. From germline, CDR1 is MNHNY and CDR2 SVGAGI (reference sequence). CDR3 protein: CASSTYPGNGGQFF. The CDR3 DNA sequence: TGTGCCAGCAGTACTTATCCAGGGAATGGTGGGCAGTTCTTC.

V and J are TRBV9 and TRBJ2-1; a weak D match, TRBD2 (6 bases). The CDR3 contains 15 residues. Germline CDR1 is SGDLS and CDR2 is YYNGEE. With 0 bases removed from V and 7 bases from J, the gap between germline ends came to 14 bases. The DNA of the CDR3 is TGTGCCAGCAGCGTAGGGCAGGCGGGGAGGAATGAGCAGTTCTTC. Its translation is CASSVGQAGRNEQFF.

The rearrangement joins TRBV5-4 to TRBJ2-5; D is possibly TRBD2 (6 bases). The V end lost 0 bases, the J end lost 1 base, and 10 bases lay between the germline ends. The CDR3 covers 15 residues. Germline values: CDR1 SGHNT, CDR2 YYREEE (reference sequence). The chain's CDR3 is CASSLALSGQETQYF. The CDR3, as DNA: TGTGCCAGCAGCTTGGCGCTTAGCGGCCAAGAGACCCAGTACTTC.

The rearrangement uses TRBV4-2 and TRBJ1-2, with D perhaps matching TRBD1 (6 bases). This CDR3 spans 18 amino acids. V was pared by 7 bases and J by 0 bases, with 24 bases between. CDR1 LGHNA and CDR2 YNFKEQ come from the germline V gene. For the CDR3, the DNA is TGTGCCAGCACTCCTGAACTCATTGGGACACCGTCTAACTATGGCTACACCTTC. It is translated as CASTPELIGTPSNYGYTF.